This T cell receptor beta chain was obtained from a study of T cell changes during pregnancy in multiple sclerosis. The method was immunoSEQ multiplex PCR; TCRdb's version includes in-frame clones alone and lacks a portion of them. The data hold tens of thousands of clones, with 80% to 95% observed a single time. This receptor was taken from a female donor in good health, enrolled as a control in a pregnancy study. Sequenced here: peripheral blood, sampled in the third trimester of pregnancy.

CDR3 nucleotide sequence: TGTGCCAGGCCCTTAACCCAATTAACAGGGGCTTGGGGCCAAGAGACCCAGTACTTC. This encodes CARPLTQLTGAWGQETQYF. This chain joins TRBV28 and TRBJ2-5; 7 nucleotides agree with TRBD1. CDR1 is MDHEN and CDR2 is SYDVKM in the germline V gene. This CDR3 is 19 amino acids long. V dropped 9 bases and J dropped 1; count of bases not matched to a gene: 23.